The TCR beta chain under discussion was sequenced for a study of blood T cells in healthy people across ages. Study-level findings and limits: The authors considered diversity estimates from one million T cells to be underestimates.

Next came a second PCR, run for about 6 to 12 cycles, which used a sample-barcoded 5' primer along with a J-beta primer mix. TCRdb itself ran the 5' RACE reads through MiXCR, one entry per CDR3 protein. The sample lists about 1.6 million distinct CDR3 sequences, about 35% occurring once. This CDR3 is 13 amino acids long. CDR1 is DFQATT, CDR2 SNEGSKA, per germline (reference sequence). V gave up 6 bases and J gave up 4 bases; unmatched junction bases: 7. About this clonotype: Its antigen is unidentified.

The sample consisted of blood. The genes are TRBV20-1 and TRBJ1-1; 8 bases match TRBD1. The origin of this receptor is a woman younger than 45 in good health. CDR3 protein: CSATTGEGTEAFF. DNA of the CDR3: TGCAGTGCCACGACAGGGGAGGGCACTGAAGCTTTCTTT.